This T cell receptor beta chain was sequenced for a study of T cell responses to AZD1222 COVID-19 vaccine. Overall study results and limits: The number of AZD1222 recipients seropositive at baseline was only 6 or 7. Vaccine-associated CD4 TCRs ranged over spike, dominating at 160-218 and 743-854. Clonal diversity was possibly underestimated; the donors were predominantly white British and more often female.

Sequencing used immunoSEQ multiplex PCR; TCRdb keeps in-frame clones, though not all of them. Among some 110,000 clones, roughly 87% were seen once, and the ten largest hold approximately 5%. Notes on this clone: What it binds is unknown.

CDR3 length equals 15 residues. Germline CDR1 SGHTA, CDR2 FQGNSA. V shed 5 bases and J 4 bases; nucleotides not matched to a gene: 8. The clonotype was recovered from an adult in good health. The material sequenced was peripheral blood, taken on day 0 of AZD1222 vaccination. The V call is TRBV7-2, the J call TRBJ1-2; TRBD1 aligns across 9 bases. CDR3 sequence reads: CASSPGQGQVYGYTF. CDR3 nucleotides: TGTGCCAGCAGCCCGGGACAGGGCCAAGTCTATGGCTACACCTTC.